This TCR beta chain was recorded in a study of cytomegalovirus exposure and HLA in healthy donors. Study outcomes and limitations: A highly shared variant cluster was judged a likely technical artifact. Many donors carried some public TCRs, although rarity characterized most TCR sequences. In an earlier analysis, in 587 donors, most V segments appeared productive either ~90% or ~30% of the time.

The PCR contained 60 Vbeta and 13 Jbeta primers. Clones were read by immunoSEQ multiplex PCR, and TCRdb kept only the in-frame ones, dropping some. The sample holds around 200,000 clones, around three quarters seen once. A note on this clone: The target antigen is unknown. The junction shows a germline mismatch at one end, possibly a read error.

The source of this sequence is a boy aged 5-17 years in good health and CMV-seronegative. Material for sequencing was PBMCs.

CDR3 loop: CANSLDREKLFF. In DNA, the CDR3 is TGTGCCAACAGCTTAGACAGGGAAAAACTGTTTTTT. V and J are TRBV7-2 and TRBJ1-4; TRBD1 might be the D (6 bases). Germline V lookup: CDR1 SGHTA, CDR2 FQGNSA. The CDR3 loop spans 12 amino acids.